This record concerns one T cell receptor (beta chain) sequence. The antigen is not known. These data are taken from a study of CD8 T cells in Susac syndrome. An input of roughly 0.5 to 1 ug of RNA was subjected to reverse transcription using random hexamers. Via MiXCR, TCRdb re-called the immunoSEQ multiplex PCR reads, giving one row per CDR3 protein. The top ten hold around 0.12% of the sample, which has about 150,000 distinct CDR3 sequences, about 96% seen once. The TEMRA cells underwent FACS enrichment, while the CD8+ and CD4+ T cells underwent negative isolation. Study outcomes and limitations: The number of individuals included in the study's TCR sequencing and HLA analysis was acknowledged as relatively small. Clonal expansion did not appear in Susac syndrome CD4+ T cell repertoires.

V lost 6 bases and J lost 0, with 9 bases in between. The CDR3 is 13 amino acids. Germline V gene data show CDR1 as SQVTM and CDR2 as ANQGSEA. The sequencing input was CD4+ T cells from PBMCs. The chain is built from TRBV29-1 and TRBJ1-3; the D is unclear. The receptor was isolated from a human donor with Susac syndrome. Here the CDR3 DNA reads TGCAGCGTCCTGATGAGCTCTGGAAACACCATATATTTT. Amino acids: CSVLMSSGNTIYF.